The 8 T cell receptor beta chains in this list originate from one sample, sequenced in a study of shared clonotypes between healthy human individuals. Only in-frame clones appear in the TCRdb table, and some are missing; sequencing was by immunoSEQ multiplex PCR. The table records about 2.4 million clones, roughly 93% of them present only once. The sequenced sample consisted of naive CD4+ T cells from PBMCs. Described subset: CD45RA+ positively selected. These receptors were obtained from a man younger than 35 in good health. Some clones in this sample may be carry-over from other donors' samples.

This clone showed up just a few times. The chain joins TRBV19 to TRBJ1-4; D possibly corresponds to TRBD1 (6 bases). The CDR3 sequence is 15 residues long. V lost 5 bases, J lost 3 bases, and 13 bases lay in between. The germline V gene has CDR1 LNHDA and CDR2 SQIVND (reference sequence). This chain's CDR3 is CASSPLQGPNEKLFF. Written as DNA, the CDR3 is TGTGCCAGTAGTCCTTTACAGGGACCTAATGAAAAACTGTTTTTT.

The rearrangement uses TRBV28 and TRBJ2-3; 8 bases agree with TRBD2. V lost 9 bases, J lost 8 bases, and 10 bases stayed unmatched. In germline, CDR1 is MDHEN, CDR2 SYDVKM. The CDR3 runs 13 residues. The CDR3 spells CASCLLAGGTQYF. CDR3 nucleotides: TGTGCCAGTTGTCTTCTGGCGGGGGGTACGCAGTATTTT.

The chain joins TRBV7-2 to TRBJ1-2; no reliable D call. The V gene's germline CDR1 is SGHTA and CDR2 FQGNSA. The length of the CDR3 is 13 residues. Between the trimmed V and J ends, which lost 5 bases and 7 bases, there was a span of 14 bases. CDR3 nucleotide sequence: TGTGCCAGCAGCCCAAATACCGCACTTGGCTACACCTTC. Translated: CASSPNTALGYTF.

The J gene is TRBJ2-5, the V gene TRBV4-3; possible D gene TRBD2, 6 bases. Germline CDR1 LGHNA, CDR2 YSLEER. This CDR3 comprises 13 residues. The V end was cut by 4 bases, the J end by 5 bases, with 11 bases between. The CDR3 reads CASSPGLRETQYF. The CDR3 bases are TGCGCCAGCAGCCCCGGACTAAGGGAGACCCAGTACTTC.

The V gene is TRBV29-1, the J gene TRBJ1-1; D might be TRBD1 (6 bases). Per the germline V gene, CDR1 is SQVTM and CDR2 is ANQGSEA. Trimming pared 6 bases from V and 2 bases from J, leaving 19 bases between. This CDR3 is 15 amino acids long. CDR3 region: CSVESTGYRNTEAFF. CDR3 coding DNA: TGCAGCGTGGAGTCGACAGGTTATCGAAACACTGAAGCTTTCTTT.

The chain combines TRBV10-1 with TRBJ2-1, with D possibly matching TRBD1 (6 bases). Germline-derived CDR1 and CDR2 are WNHNN and SYGVQD (reference sequence). The CDR3 is 14 residues long. V lost 4 bases to trimming and J lost 1 base, with 8 bases between them. Here the CDR3 DNA reads TGCGCCAGCAGTGTCGGACAGTCCTACAATGAGCAGTTCTTC. It codes for CASSVGQSYNEQFF.

V is TRBV5-5 and J is TRBJ2-2, with no clear D. V shed 4 bases and J shed 6 bases, with 16 bases lying between them. This CDR3 has 15 amino acids. The germline CDR1 and CDR2 sequences are SGHKS and YYEKEE (reference sequence). The CDR3 here is CASSPSLGKSGELFF. CDR3 DNA sequence: TGTGCCAGCAGCCCTTCCCTCGGAAAGTCCGGGGAGCTGTTTTTT.

A remark on this clone: This sample includes further DNA sequences coding for the same CDR3. V usage is TRBV6-5 and J usage is TRBJ1-5; D is unresolved. The CDR3 consists of 13 residues. Germline values: CDR1 MNHEY, CDR2 SVGAGI. The V gene lost 6 bases and the J gene lost 0 bases, with 6 bases spanning the gap. CDR3: CASSLNSNQPQHF. CDR3 DNA sequence: TGTGCCAGCAGCCTAAATAGCAATCAGCCCCAGCATTTT.